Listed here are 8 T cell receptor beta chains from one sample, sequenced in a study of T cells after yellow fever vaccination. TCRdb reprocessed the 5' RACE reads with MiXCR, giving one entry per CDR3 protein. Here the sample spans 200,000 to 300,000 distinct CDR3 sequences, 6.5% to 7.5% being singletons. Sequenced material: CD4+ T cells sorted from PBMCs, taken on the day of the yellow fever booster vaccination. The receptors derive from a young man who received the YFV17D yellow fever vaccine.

The CDR3 sequence is CASSQDLGLAETQYF. The CDR3 nucleotides are TGCGCCAGCAGCCAAGATTTAGGGCTAGCGGAGACCCAGTACTTC. V gene TRBV4-3 combines with J gene TRBJ2-5; TRBD2 is a possible D gene (6 bases). The CDR3 spans 15 residues. The germline CDR1 and CDR2 sequences are LGHNA and YSLEER. V dropped 0 bases and J dropped 5 bases, with 13 bases sitting between them.

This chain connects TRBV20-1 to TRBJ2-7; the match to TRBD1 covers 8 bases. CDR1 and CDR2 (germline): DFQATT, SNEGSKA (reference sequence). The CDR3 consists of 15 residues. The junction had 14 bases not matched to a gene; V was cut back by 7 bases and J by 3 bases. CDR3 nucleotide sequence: TGCAGTGGGGCCGATTTGCGACAGGGGTTCTACGAGCAGTACTTC. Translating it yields CSGADLRQGFYEQYF.

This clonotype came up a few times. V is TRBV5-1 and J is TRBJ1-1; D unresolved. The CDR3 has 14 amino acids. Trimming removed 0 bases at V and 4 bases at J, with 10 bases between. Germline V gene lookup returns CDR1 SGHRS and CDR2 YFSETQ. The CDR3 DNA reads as TGCGCCAGCAGCTTGGCCGGGGTGGGCACTGAAGCTTTCTTT. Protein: CASSLAGVGTEAFF.

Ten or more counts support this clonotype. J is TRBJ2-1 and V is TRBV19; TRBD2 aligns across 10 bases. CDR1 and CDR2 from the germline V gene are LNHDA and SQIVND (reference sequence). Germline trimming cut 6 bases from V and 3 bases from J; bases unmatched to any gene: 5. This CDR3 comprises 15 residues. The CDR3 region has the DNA TGTGCCAGTAGACCCAGCGGGAGGGTCTACAATGAGCAGTTCTTC. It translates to CASRPSGRVYNEQFF.

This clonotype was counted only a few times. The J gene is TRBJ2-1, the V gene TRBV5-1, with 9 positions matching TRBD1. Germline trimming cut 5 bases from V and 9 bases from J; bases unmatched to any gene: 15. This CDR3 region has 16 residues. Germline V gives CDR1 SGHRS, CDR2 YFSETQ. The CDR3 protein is CASRRLPGQGGSEQFF. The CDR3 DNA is TGCGCCAGCAGACGATTACCGGGACAGGGAGGTTCTGAGCAGTTCTTC.

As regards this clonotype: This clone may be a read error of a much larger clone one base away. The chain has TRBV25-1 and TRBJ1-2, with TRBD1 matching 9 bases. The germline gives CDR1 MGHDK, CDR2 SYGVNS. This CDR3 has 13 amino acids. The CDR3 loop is CACSLDRGYGYTF. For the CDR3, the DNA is TGTGCCTGCAGTTTGGACAGGGGCTATGGCTACACCTTC.

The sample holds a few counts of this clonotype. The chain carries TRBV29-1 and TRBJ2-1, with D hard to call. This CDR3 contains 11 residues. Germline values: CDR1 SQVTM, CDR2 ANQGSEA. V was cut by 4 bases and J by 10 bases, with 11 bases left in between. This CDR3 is CSVASYIEQFF. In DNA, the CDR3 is TGCAGCGTTGCTAGTTATATAGAGCAGTTCTTC.

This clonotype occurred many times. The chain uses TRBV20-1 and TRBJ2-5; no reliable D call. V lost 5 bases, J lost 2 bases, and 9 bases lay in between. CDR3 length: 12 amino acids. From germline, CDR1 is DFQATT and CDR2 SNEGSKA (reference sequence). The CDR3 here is CSAPGLQETQYF. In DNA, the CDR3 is TGCAGTGCTCCTGGGCTACAAGAGACCCAGTACTTC.